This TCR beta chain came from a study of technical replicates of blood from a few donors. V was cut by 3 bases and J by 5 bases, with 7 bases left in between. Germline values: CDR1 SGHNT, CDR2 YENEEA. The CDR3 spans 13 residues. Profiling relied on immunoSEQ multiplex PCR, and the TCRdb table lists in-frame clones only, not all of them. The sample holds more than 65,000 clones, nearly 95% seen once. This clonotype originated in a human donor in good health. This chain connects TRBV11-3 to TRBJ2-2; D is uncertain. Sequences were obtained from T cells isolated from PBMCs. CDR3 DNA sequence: TGTGCCAGCAGCTTTATCAGTACCGGGGAGCTGTTTTTT. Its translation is CASSFISTGELFF.